A selection of T cell receptor beta chains follows, all from one sample in a study of CD8 T cells in ankylosing spondylitis. TCRdb re-analysed the 5' RACE reads in MiXCR, keeping a single row per CDR3 protein. Found here are about 42,000 distinct CDR3 sequences, 4% of them singletons; the top ten hold around 4.1%. The source material was blood, either unsorted or a sorted T cell fraction (not recorded which). The receptors originated from a female donor with ankylosing spondylitis or in good health (not recorded which). CDR3s include the opening cysteine and the closing phenylalanine or tryptophan. Fields, in order: V gene, D gene, J gene, clone size, CDR3 DNA, CDR3 protein. A D gene is named only where the DNA matches it firmly. Clone size is stated in some rows and not others, as once, few, many or a class when expanded.

TRBV9	TRBD2	TRBJ2-3	many	TGTGCCAGCAGCGCCGGACTAGCGGGGGGGCTAACAGATACGCAGTATTTT	CASSAGLAGGLTDTQYF
TRBV9	TRBD2	TRBJ2-3	many	TGTGCCAGCAGCGCCGGGACTAGCGGACGCACTAGCACAGATACGCAGTATTTT	CASSAGTSGRTSTDTQYF
TRBV9	TRBD2	TRBJ2-5	few	TGTGCCAGCAGCGCCACCGGGACTAGCGAAGAGACCCAGTACTTC	CASSATGTSEETQYF
TRBV9	TRBD1	TRBJ1-5	many	TGTGCCAGCAGCGTACAGGGGGTGAGCAATCAGCCCCAGCATTTT	CASSVQGVSNQPQHF
TRBV9	-	TRBJ1-2	many	TGTGCCAGCAGCGTAGATCGGTCGGCCAGGGTCGGTGGCTACACCTTC	CASSVDRSARVGGYTF
TRBV9	TRBD2	TRBJ2-1	many	TGTGCCAGCAGCCAAGGAGGGACTAGCGGGGGGAATGAGCAGTTCTTC	CASSQGGTSGGNEQFF
TRBV9	TRBD2	TRBJ2-3	many	TGTGCCAGCGGCGGGGGGGCCGGAATAGATACGCAGTATTTT	CASGGGAGIDTQYF
TRBV9	-	TRBJ2-1	many	TGTGCCAGCAGCGTTGTTTTGCAGGGGAGTAACAATGAGCAGTTCTTC	CASSVVLQGSNNEQFF
TRBV9	-	TRBJ1-3	many	TGTGCCAGCAGCGTAAGGAGCGGCGTCCCAAACACCATATATTTT	CASSVRSGVPNTIYF
TRBV9	-	TRBJ2-3	many	TGTGCCAGCAGCGTCGCAGGGAAACTCACAGATACGCAGTATTTT	CASSVAGKLTDTQYF
TRBV9	-	TRBJ2-2	many	TGTGCCAGCAGCGGCAGTCCAAGAGACACCAACACCGGGGAGCTGTTTTTT	CASSGSPRDTNTGELFF
TRBV9	-	TRBJ2-5	many	TGTGCCAGCAGCGTAGGAGTCGGGTACCAAGAGACCCAGTACTTC	CASSVGVGYQETQYF
TRBV9	-	TRBJ1-3	many	TGTGCCAGCAGCGTAGAAGGGGACTCTGGAAACACCATATATTTT	CASSVEGDSGNTIYF
TRBV9	TRBD1	TRBJ1-3	many	TGTGCCAGCAGCGGACAGGGGGCCTCTGGAAACACCATATATTTT	CASSGQGASGNTIYF
TRBV9	-	TRBJ2-7	few	TGTGCCAGCAGCGTAGAACCGTGGACAAGCTCCTACGAGCAGTACTTC	CASSVEPWTSSYEQYF
TRBV9	-	TRBJ1-1	many	TGTGCCAGCAGCGTAGACCAGGGGATGAACACTGAAGCTTTCTTT	CASSVDQGMNTEAFF
TRBV9	TRBD2	TRBJ2-7	many	TGTGCCAGCAGCGTAACTAGCGGGGCTAACCACTACGAGCAGTACTTC	CASSVTSGANHYEQYF
TRBV9	TRBD1	TRBJ2-2	many	TGTGCCAGCAGGTTGGGGACAGGGAACACCGGGGAGCTGTTTTTT	CASRLGTGNTGELFF
TRBV9	TRBD1	TRBJ2-3	many	TGTGCCAGCAGCGTAGTAGGACAGGGGACGGCGGATACGCAGTATTTT	CASSVVGQGTADTQYF
TRBV9	-	TRBJ2-5	many	TGTGCCAGCAGCGTAGCGACAGGCGGGGAGACCCAGTACTTC	CASSVATGGETQYF
TRBV9	TRBD2	TRBJ2-2	many	TGTGCCAGCAGCGTATCTAGCGGGGGGAACACCGGGGAGCTGTTTTTT	CASSVSSGGNTGELFF
TRBV9	-	TRBJ2-7	many	TGTGCCAGCAGCGTAGCTGGGAACGAGCAGTACTTC	CASSVAGNEQYF
TRBV9	TRBD1	TRBJ1-1	many	TGTGCCAGCAGCCCGAAACAGGGGAGTGAAGCTTTCTTT	CASSPKQGSEAFF
TRBV9	-	TRBJ2-5	-	TGTGCCAGCAGCGTTTCTAGTATCGGAGAGACCCAGTACTTC	CASSVSSIGETQYF
TRBV9	-	TRBJ1-1	many	TGTGCCAGCAGCGTAGGCCTGGGAGGGGACACTGAAGCTTTCTTT	CASSVGLGGDTEAFF
TRBV9	TRBD2	TRBJ2-1	many	TGTGCCAGCAGCGTAGGAGGACTAGCGGGGGGGCCGAATGAGCAGTTCTTC	CASSVGGLAGGPNEQFF
TRBV9	TRBD2	TRBJ2-1	-	TGTGCCAGCAGCCCCCGACTAGCGGGGGTAGGGAATGAGCAGTTCTTC	CASSPRLAGVGNEQFF
TRBV9	TRBD2	TRBJ2-7	few	TGTGCCAGCAGCGTAGGACTAGCCGACGAGCAGTACTTC	CASSVGLADEQYF
TRBV9	-	TRBJ2-5	many	TGTGCCAGCACCCCCGGGACTGGGCAAGAGACCCAGTACTTC	CASTPGTGQETQYF
TRBV9	TRBD1	TRBJ1-1	many	TGTGCCAGCAGCACCAACAGGGGCCGTGAGCAGACTGAAGCTTTCTTT	CASSTNRGREQTEAFF
TRBV9	-	TRBJ1-6	many	TGTGCCAGCAGCGCAGAAGGGGCGTATAATTCACCCCTCCACTTT	CASSAEGAYNSPLHF
TRBV9	TRBD2	TRBJ2-3	many	TGTGCCAGCAGCGTTACTAGCGGCGCAGATACGCAGTATTTT	CASSVTSGADTQYF
TRBV9	-	TRBJ1-4	many	TGTGCCAGCAGCGTAGGGGAAGCAGACGCAGGGGAAAAACTGTTTTTT	CASSVGEADAGEKLFF
TRBV9	-	TRBJ1-2	-	TGTGCCAGCAGCGTCTCCGCAGGGCTAAACTATGGCTACACCTTC	CASSVSAGLNYGYTF
TRBV9	TRBD1	TRBJ2-3	few	TGTGCCAGCAGCGGACGGGACAGTCCCTTTAGCACAGATACGCAGTATTTT	CASSGRDSPFSTDTQYF
TRBV9	-	TRBJ1-4	many	TGTGCCAGCAGCGAGGGGGGGGGCTGGGAAAAACTGTTTTTT	CASSEGGGWEKLFF
TRBV9	-	TRBJ1-1	many	TGTGCCAGCAGCCCCTCGGAGGGGGAAGCTTTCTTT	CASSPSEGEAFF
TRBV9	-	TRBJ1-3	medium-sized	TGTGCCAGCAGCGTAGGTTGGGGGCCCTACTCTGGAAACACCATATATTTT	CASSVGWGPYSGNTIYF
TRBV9	-	TRBJ1-3	many	TGTGCCAGCAGCGTAGCGGCCAACTCTGGAAACACCATATATTTT	CASSVAANSGNTIYF
TRBV9	TRBD1	TRBJ2-2	many	TGTGCCAGCAGCATTAGACAGGGGTCCGGGGAGCTGTTTTTT	CASSIRQGSGELFF